A selection of T cell receptor beta chains follows, all from one sample in a study of cytomegalovirus exposure and HLA in healthy donors. Here immunoSEQ multiplex PCR was the method, and the copy in TCRdb shows in-frame clones only, minus some. The sample consists of 200,000 to 250,000 clones, roughly 90% of them appearing once. Input material: PBMCs. The receptor source for this set is a woman between 18 and 29 years old in good health and CMV-seronegative. The CDR3 runs from the conserved cysteine through the conserved F or W. The D gene is left open where the match is weak. Size is stated for part of the rows, as once, few or many counts, or as a class when the clone is expanded.

size: -; D: TRBD1; V: TRBV7-3; J: TRBJ1-2; DNA: TGTGCCAGCAGCCCGGGGACAGGCCCTAACTATGGCTACACCTTC; CDR3: CASSPGTGPNYGYTF
size: -; D: -; V: TRBV11-2; J: TRBJ2-4; DNA: TGTGCCAGCAGCTTAGCGGGGAAGACCAAAAACATTCAGTACTTC; CDR3: CASSLAGKTKNIQYF
size: -; D: TRBD2; V: TRBV7-9; J: TRBJ2-5; DNA: TGTTCCAGCAGCCCCGTCGCGCGGGGGGCCTACCAAGAGACCCAGTACTTC; CDR3: CSSSPVARGAYQETQYF
size: -; D: -; V: TRBV7-2; J: TRBJ2-7; DNA: TGTGCCAGCAGCGGAATACAGGTTCCCTACGAGCAGTACTTC; CDR3: CASSGIQVPYEQYF
size: -; D: -; V: TRBV6-4; J: TRBJ1-5; DNA: TGTGCCAGCAGTGACTCGGTGGGCAGGCGCCTCAATCAGCCCCAGCATTTT; CDR3: CASSDSVGRRLNQPQHF
size: -; D: -; V: TRBV6-6; J: TRBJ2-3; DNA: TGTGCCAGCAGTTTCCAGTATAGCACAGATACGCAGTATTTT; CDR3: CASSFQYSTDTQYF
size: -; D: -; V: TRBV28; J: TRBJ2-7; DNA: TGTGCCAGCAGTTTCAGGATCCACGAGCAGTACTTC; CDR3: CASSFRIHEQYF
size: -; D: -; V: TRBV18; J: TRBJ2-1; DNA: TGTGCCAGCTCACCGGACCCCACGGGGGTTGGTGAGCAGTTCTTC; CDR3: CASSPDPTGVGEQFF
size: -; D: TRBD1; V: TRBV4-3; J: TRBJ2-7; DNA: TGCGCCAGCAGCCAAGATTTAGACAGGGAGAACTACGAGCAGTACTTC; CDR3: CASSQDLDRENYEQYF
size: few; D: -; V: TRBV7-2; J: TRBJ2-1; DNA: TGTGCCAGCAGCCCCAGGCGGGATGAGCAGTTCTTC; CDR3: CASSPRRDEQFF
size: -; D: TRBD2; V: TRBV4-2; J: TRBJ2-3; DNA: TGTGTCAGCAGCCCCGGACTAGCCTTTGACACAGATACGCAGTATTTT; CDR3: CVSSPGLAFDTDTQYF
size: -; D: -; V: TRBV5-8; J: TRBJ1-6; DNA: TGTGCCAGCAGTTTGGATTCGGGGTTAGTCCTTAATTCACCCCTCCACTTT; CDR3: CASSLDSGLVLNSPLHF
size: -; D: TRBD1; V: TRBV18; J: TRBJ1-4; DNA: TGTGCCAGCTCACCACGACAGGGGTGGTATGAAAAACTGTTTTTT; CDR3: CASSPRQGWYEKLFF
size: -; D: TRBD1; V: TRBV4-2; J: TRBJ2-7; DNA: TGTGCCAGCAGCCAAGACGCAAGGGGACAGTCAGCCTACGAGCAGTACTTC; CDR3: CASSQDARGQSAYEQYF
size: -; D: TRBD2; V: TRBV7-2; J: TRBJ2-7; DNA: TGTGCCAGCAGCTCAGTTGCGGCTAGCGGGGGCCCCTACGAGCAGTACTTC; CDR3: CASSSVAASGGPYEQYF
size: once; D: -; V: TRBV4-1; J: TRBJ1-1; DNA: TGCGCCAGCAGCCAAGAATGGCCCCGAAACACTGAAGCTTTCTTT; CDR3: CASSQEWPRNTEAFF
size: -; D: -; V: TRBV27; J: TRBJ2-2; DNA: TGTGCCAGCAGGATCACAGGGCTGGCGAACACCGGGGAGCTGTTTTTT; CDR3: CASRITGLANTGELFF
size: -; D: TRBD1; V: TRBV5-4; J: TRBJ1-1; DNA: TGTGCCAGCAGCCCCGGGACAGTTAGGGATGAAGCTTTCTTT; CDR3: CASSPGTVRDEAFF
size: -; D: TRBD1; V: TRBV10-1; J: TRBJ2-7; DNA: TGCGCCAGCAAAGGGGACAGCTCAAAGTCCCCCTACGAGCAGTACTTC; CDR3: CASKGDSSKSPYEQYF
size: -; D: -; V: TRBV18; J: TRBJ1-3; DNA: TGTGCCAGCTCACAACCCCCACTAGAGGGAAACACCATATATTTT; CDR3: CASSQPPLEGNTIYF
size: -; D: -; V: TRBV11-2; J: TRBJ2-1; DNA: TGTGCCAGCAGCTTAATTCAGGGGTCGAATGAGCAGTTCTTC; CDR3: CASSLIQGSNEQFF
size: -; D: -; V: TRBV6-6; J: TRBJ1-1; DNA: TGTGCCAGCCGGAACCAGGGGAGTGGGAACACTGAAGCTTTCTTT; CDR3: CASRNQGSGNTEAFF
size: -; D: -; V: TRBV2; J: TRBJ1-4; DNA: TGTGCCAGCAGTGGTACCGTAGTTAGTGAAAAACTGTTTTTT; CDR3: CASSGTVVSEKLFF
size: -; D: TRBD1; V: TRBV6-6; J: TRBJ2-7; DNA: TGTGCCAGCGGTACAGGGGGTAAGGTCTACGAGCAGTACTTC; CDR3: CASGTGGKVYEQYF
size: -; D: -; V: TRBV19; J: TRBJ1-2; DNA: TGTGCCAGTAGTATAGGGGCAGGGATTGGCTACACCTTC; CDR3: CASSIGAGIGYTF
size: -; D: -; V: TRBV2; J: TRBJ1-6; DNA: TGTGCCAGCAGTGAGCACAGGGAGGGTTCACCCCTCCACTTT; CDR3: CASSEHREGSPLHF
size: -; D: TRBD2; V: TRBV5-1; J: TRBJ2-1; DNA: TGCGCCAGCAGCTTTTTGAACCTAGCGGGGACGGGCAGCCCCTACAATGAGCAGTTCTTC; CDR3: CASSFLNLAGTGSPYNEQFF
size: few; D: TRBD2; V: TRBV18; J: TRBJ2-7; DNA: TGTGCCAGTGCTTGGGGGGGGAACGAGCAGTACTTC; CDR3: CASAWGGNEQYF
size: -; D: -; V: TRBV2; J: TRBJ1-5; DNA: TGTGCCAGCAGTGGCGAGAACAATCAGCCCCAGCATTTT; CDR3: CASSGENNQPQHF
size: -; D: -; V: TRBV21-1; J: TRBJ1-5; DNA: TGTGCCAGCAGCAAAGCCCTGAATCAGCCCCAGCATTTT; CDR3: CASSKALNQPQHF
size: -; D: -; V: TRBV19; J: TRBJ1-1; DNA: TGTGCCAGTAGACCGACAATGAACACTGAAGCTTTCTTT; CDR3: CASRPTMNTEAFF
size: -; D: TRBD1; V: TRBV13; J: TRBJ1-2; DNA: TGTGCCAGCAGCTTAGTAGGGGGCGAGGGGTATGGCTACACCTTC; CDR3: CASSLVGGEGYGYTF
size: -; D: -; V: TRBV5-6; J: TRBJ1-2; DNA: TGTGCCAGCAGCTGGTCCCTTGGACAGCTCATCAATGGCTACACCTTC; CDR3: CASSWSLGQLINGYTF
size: -; D: -; V: TRBV18; J: TRBJ2-7; DNA: TGTGCCAGCTCACCAAGACGGGACTACGAGCAGTACTTC; CDR3: CASSPRRDYEQYF
size: -; D: -; V: TRBV11-3; J: TRBJ2-2; DNA: TGTGCCAGCGAGGGTCTAGGGGAGCTGTTTTTT; CDR3: CASEGLGELFF
size: -; D: -; V: TRBV11-2; J: TRBJ1-4; DNA: TGTGCCAGCAGCTTACTCAGGGGAACTAATGAAAAACTGTTTTTT; CDR3: CASSLLRGTNEKLFF
size: -; D: TRBD2; V: TRBV27; J: TRBJ2-7; DNA: TGTGCCAGCAGTCCGGGGGGGGTCCTAAGTTACCACGAGCAGTACTTC; CDR3: CASSPGGVLSYHEQYF
size: -; D: TRBD1; V: TRBV30; J: TRBJ2-2; DNA: TGTGCCTGGAATCGGGGGACAGGGTTTAACACCGGGGAGCTGTTTTTT; CDR3: CAWNRGTGFNTGELFF
size: -; D: TRBD1; V: TRBV4-2; J: TRBJ2-5; DNA: TGTGCCAGCAGCCAAAGACAGGGGGAAGAGACCCAGTACTTC; CDR3: CASSQRQGEETQYF
size: -; D: TRBD2; V: TRBV19; J: TRBJ2-1; DNA: TGTGCCAGTAGTATAGGGCTAGCGGGAGTGAATGAGCAGTTCTTC; CDR3: CASSIGLAGVNEQFF
size: -; D: TRBD1; V: TRBV6-1; J: TRBJ2-1; DNA: TGTGCCAGCAGTCCCCGGACAGGGGACAATGAGCAGTTCTTC; CDR3: CASSPRTGDNEQFF